This T cell receptor (beta chain) was identified during a study of T cell responses to AZD1222 COVID-19 vaccine. The protocol was immunoSEQ multiplex PCR, while the TCRdb copy is restricted to in-frame clones and leaves out a portion. The sample has around 70,000 clones, about 85% seen once. As for this clone: Its antigen is undetermined.

Per germline, CDR1 SGHDT and CDR2 YYEEEE. The CDR3 is made up of 13 amino acids. The V end lost 4 bases, the J end lost 7 bases, and 14 bases lay between the germline ends. The study, taken as a whole, reports: Among AZD1222 vaccinees, only 5 or 6 were seropositive at baseline. All repertoire sampling was performed exclusively after the peak T cell response. Spike-specific TCRs gained breadth and depth after people received two AZD1222 doses.

This specimen was peripheral blood, taken 28 days after the second AZD1222 dose. This clonotype was sampled from an adult who received the AZD1222 COVID-19 vaccine. This rearrangement joins TRBV5-6 to TRBJ1-2; D remains unclear. As DNA, the CDR3 is TGTGCCAGCAGCAACGAGCTCGGAGGTGGCTACACCTTC. Translating it yields CASSNELGGGYTF.